Below are 2 T cell receptor beta chains sequenced from a single sample in a study of blood T cell repertoires in COVID-19. TCRdb's copy holds only in-frame clones and misses some; the assay was immunoSEQ multiplex PCR. The table records approximately 70,000 clones, approximately 79% of them present only once. The sample comprised peripheral blood. The receptors here all came from a woman in her forties or fifties with acute or convalescent COVID-19.

This chain links TRBV5-8 with TRBJ1-3; the match to TRBD1 covers 7 bases. The germline V gene encodes CDR1 SGHTS and CDR2 YDEGEE. CDR3 size: 14 residues. Losses at the gene ends were 5 bases for V and 3 bases for J; bases not matched to a gene: 5. CDR3 in DNA: TGTGCCAGCAGTTACAGGGACAGTGGAAACACCATATATTTT. Its protein product is CASSYRDSGNTIYF. Full variable domain (missing parts from reference TRBV5-8 and TRBJ1-3): EAGVTQSPTHLIKTRGQQATLRCSPISGHTSVYWYQQALGLGLQFLLWYDEGEERNRGNFPPRFSGRQFPNYSSELNVNALELEDSALYLCASSYRDSGNTIYFGEGSWLTVV.

CDR3 coding DNA: TGTGCCAGCAAGAGGAACACCGGGGAGCTGTTTTTT. Residues: CASKRNTGELFF. The J gene is TRBJ2-2, the V gene TRBV6-5; no definite D call. The V gene's germline CDR1 is MNHEY and CDR2 SVGAGI. The CDR3 spans 12 residues. Trimming removed 7 bases from V and 1 base from J, with 4 bases in between.